Listed below are T cell receptor beta chains from one sample, sequenced in a study of T-cell reconstitution after alpha-beta-depleted transplantation in children. TCRdb recomputed calls from the PCR reads with MiXCR, one row per CDR3 protein. The data contain 300,000 to 400,000 distinct CDR3 sequences, 16% of them singletons. The sequences come from PBMCs, mostly from graft donor cells, collected 360 days after TCRalphabeta/CD19-depleted stem cell transplant. These receptors all come from a male patient between 2 and 9 years old who had a stem cell transplant for acute lymphoblastic leukemia, so the T cells may come from the graft donor. Each CDR3 is given with its conserved first and last residue. D genes are given only for firm matches. The size field is filled for only some rows; it gives once, few, many or a size class.

j_call,d_call,clone_size,v_call,cdr3_aa,cdr3_nt
TRBJ2-1,TRBD2,few,TRBV4-3,CASSQVRGTSGSNEQFF,TGCGCCAGCAGCCAAGTTCGCGGGACTAGCGGGAGCAATGAGCAGTTCTTC
TRBJ1-1,NA,many,TRBV7-8,CASSLGPGMNTEAFF,TGTGCCAGCAGCTTAGGTCCGGGGATGAACACTGAAGCTTTCTTT
TRBJ2-2,TRBD2,NA,TRBV9,CASSVNPGGGELFF,TGTGCCAGCAGCGTAAATCCGGGGGGCGGGGAGCTGTTTTTT
TRBJ1-1,NA,few,TRBV20-1,CSAVGRMNTEAFF,TGCAGTGCTGTAGGACGGATGAACACTGAAGCTTTCTTT
TRBJ2-6,TRBD1,many,TRBV7-3,CASSLTGTGTGNVLTF,TGTGCCAGCAGCTTAACTGGAACCGGGACAGGAAACGTCCTGACTTTC
TRBJ2-1,NA,few,TRBV20-1,CSAHPSSYNEQFF,TGCAGTGCTCACCCGAGCTCCTACAATGAGCAGTTCTTC
TRBJ1-1,TRBD1,many,TRBV5-5,CASSLAGGNTEAFF,TGTGCCAGCAGTTTAGCAGGGGGCAACACTGAAGCTTTCTTT
TRBJ1-4,TRBD1,NA,TRBV20-1,CSAGQQGREKLFF,TGCAGTGCTGGCCAACAGGGGCGGGAAAAACTGTTTTTT
TRBJ1-3,NA,few,TRBV28,CASSLPVDLGGNTIYF,TGTGCCAGCAGTTTACCCGTAGACCTCGGGGGAAACACCATATATTTT
TRBJ2-3,NA,NA,TRBV7-9,CASSPKRLGADTQYF,TGTGCCAGCAGCCCCAAGAGGTTGGGGGCAGATACGCAGTATTTT
TRBJ2-7,NA,few,TRBV4-1,CASSQVAGAGFPYEQYF,TGCGCCAGCAGCCAAGTTGCGGGGGCAGGGTTCCCCTACGAGCAGTACTTC
TRBJ2-5,TRBD2,few,TRBV7-2,CASSAYRLAAETQYF,TGTGCCAGCAGCGCGTATCGACTAGCCGCGGAGACCCAGTACTTC
TRBJ1-4,TRBD1,few,TRBV5-1,CASSLTGDEKLFF,TGCGCCAGCAGCTTGACAGGGGATGAAAAACTGTTTTTT
TRBJ2-1,NA,NA,TRBV7-9,CASSRRGGLSSYNEQFF,TGTGCCAGCAGCCGAAGGGGAGGACTCAGCTCCTACAATGAGCAGTTCTTC
TRBJ1-1,NA,few,TRBV5-6,CASSLGADLWTEAFF,TGTGCCAGCAGCTTGGGGGCAGATTTATGGACTGAAGCTTTCTTT
TRBJ2-7,TRBD2,NA,TRBV29-1,CSVLGSGRVAYEQYF,TGCAGCGTCCTTGGGAGCGGGAGAGTTGCCTACGAGCAGTACTTC
TRBJ1-3,TRBD1,NA,TRBV4-1,CASSQDQLGGSGVAGNTIYF,TGCGCCAGCAGCCAAGATCAGTTAGGGGGCTCGGGAGTGGCTGGAAACACCATATATTTT
TRBJ1-1,TRBD1,NA,TRBV18,CASSPGDRGLIPTEAFF,TGTGCCAGCTCCCCCGGGGACAGGGGGTTAATTCCCACTGAAGCTTTCTTT
TRBJ2-5,NA,few,TRBV7-2,CASSWASYYETQYF,TGTGCCAGCAGCTGGGCCAGTTACTACGAGACCCAGTACTTC
TRBJ2-3,NA,few,TRBV28,CASRARPLATSTDTQYF,TGTGCCAGCAGAGCGCGACCCCTAGCGACCAGCACAGATACGCAGTATTTT
TRBJ2-5,TRBD2,NA,TRBV7-7,CASSFAAGVGETQYF,TGTGCTAGCAGCTTTGCAGCGGGAGTAGGAGAGACCCAGTACTTC
TRBJ2-5,TRBD2,few,TRBV6-1,CASSPGRGGETQYF,TGTGCCAGCAGTCCTGGGAGGGGCGGTGAGACCCAGTACTTC
TRBJ2-5,TRBD1,few,TRBV5-1,CASSFWTGKETQYF,TGCGCCAGCAGCTTTTGGACAGGGAAAGAGACCCAGTACTTC
TRBJ2-1,TRBD2,NA,TRBV3-1,CATSQEDLAGVGYNEQFF,TGTGCCACCAGCCAAGAAGACCTAGCGGGAGTAGGGTACAATGAGCAGTTCTTC
TRBJ2-7,NA,few,TRBV4-3,CASSQDPAVFYEQYF,TGCGCCAGCAGCCAAGATCCTGCAGTATTCTACGAGCAGTACTTC
TRBJ2-7,NA,NA,TRBV7-9,CASSLALGQLAYEQYF,TGTGCCAGCAGCTTAGCGTTAGGACAGCTGGCTTACGAGCAGTACTTC
TRBJ2-3,NA,NA,TRBV4-3,CASSQEVIGNMRTDTQYF,TGCGCCAGCAGCCAAGAAGTTATCGGGAATATGAGGACAGATACGCAGTATTTT
TRBJ2-7,TRBD2,few,TRBV3-1,CASSRALAGDGHEQYF,TGTGCCAGCAGCCGGGCATTAGCGGGAGACGGCCACGAGCAGTACTTC
TRBJ2-3,TRBD2,NA,TRBV5-1,CASSHRTSGRALLGDTQYF,TGCGCCAGCAGCCACAGGACTAGCGGGAGGGCCCTCTTGGGAGATACGCAGTATTTT
TRBJ1-5,NA,NA,TRBV27,CASRLTGSNQPQHF,TGTGCCAGCAGACTTACAGGGAGCAATCAGCCCCAGCATTTT
TRBJ2-7,NA,many,TRBV6-5,CASSYSNKDVYEQYF,TGTGCCAGCAGTTACTCAAACAAGGATGTGTACGAGCAGTACTTC
TRBJ2-3,NA,few,TRBV6-5,CASSYRRSTDTQYF,TGTGCCAGCAGTTACCGGCGGAGCACAGATACGCAGTATTTT
TRBJ2-6,NA,many,TRBV9,CASSVGRSSGANVLTF,TGTGCCAGCAGCGTAGGGAGAAGCTCTGGGGCCAACGTCCTGACTTTC
TRBJ2-3,TRBD2,NA,TRBV5-1,CASSSSRGGSTDTQYF,TGCGCCAGCAGCTCTTCTCGGGGGGGGTCCACAGATACGCAGTATTTT
TRBJ2-7,TRBD1,few,TRBV4-3,CASSQEQGGAFDYEQYF,TGCGCCAGCAGCCAAGAACAGGGGGGCGCCTTCGACTACGAGCAGTACTTC
TRBJ1-1,NA,NA,TRBV4-2,CASSPGPTPNTEAFF,TGTGCCAGCAGCCCGGGACCGACTCCGAACACTGAAGCTTTCTTT